The 12 T cell receptor beta chains below all came from one sample that was sequenced in a study of beta chain features in type 1 diabetes. General study results and limits: In every one of the four CD4+ subsets, TCRB CDR3s were moderately but significantly shorter in Type 1 diabetes patients.

The entirety of the isolated RNA underwent reverse transcription, so expressed TCRB transcripts were sequenced. The repertoire was sequenced with immunoSEQ multiplex PCR; TCRdb's copy has only in-frame clones and lacks some. The sample consists of about 240,000 clones, around 14% of them appearing once. For these TCRs, the target antigens are not known. Sequencing was carried out using naive CD4+ T cells from blood. These receptors all come from a man younger than 40 with type 1 diabetes.

V usage is TRBV6-5 and J usage is TRBJ2-1, with D tentatively TRBD2 (5 bases). CDR3 length: 14 amino acids. CDR1 is MNHEY and CDR2 is SVGAGI in the germline V gene. The germline V and J ends were trimmed by 3 bases and 5 bases, with 11 bases remaining between them. CDR3 residues: CASSYSLANNEQFF. Written as DNA, the CDR3 is TGTGCCAGCAGTTATAGCCTAGCCAACAATGAGCAGTTCTTC.

This clone was detected a few times. The chain recombines TRBV19 with TRBJ1-4; D perhaps matches TRBD1 (6 bases). Germline V gene lookup returns CDR1 LNHDA and CDR2 SQIVND (reference sequence). The CDR3 consists of 18 residues. V shed 6 bases and J shed 6 bases, with 26 bases lying between them. In DNA, the CDR3 is TGTGCCAGTAGCAAGATCGGGACACTCACCGAGGGGGATGAAAAACTGTTTTTT. This encodes CASSKIGTLTEGDEKLFF.

The CDR3 sequence: CATSRGRPLADGGETQYF. CDR3 DNA: TGTGCCACCAGCAGAGGAAGGCCTTTGGCAGACGGGGGAGAGACCCAGTACTTC. The V and J genes are TRBV15 and TRBJ2-5; TRBD2 might be the D (6 bases). The CDR3 has 18 residues. Germline-derived CDR1 and CDR2 are LNHNV and YYDKDF (reference sequence). Trimming took 1 base from V and 4 from J, leaving 22 bases between them.

This clone was observed a single time. This chain joins TRBV5-1 and TRBJ1-4; 7 bases match TRBD1. After removal of 7 bases from V and 0 bases from J, the junction contained 12 bases not matched to a gene. Germline V gives CDR1 SGHRS, CDR2 YFSETQ. This CDR3 is built from 17 residues. The CDR3 bases are TGCGCCAGCGGTACCGGGACAGCCTTTGCAACTAATGAAAAACTGTTTTTT. It yields the protein CASGTGTAFATNEKLFF.

This clone was seen a few times. The V call is TRBV7-9, the J call TRBJ1-5; the D gene is possibly TRBD1 (6 bases). This CDR3 has 15 amino acids. Germline CDR1 SEHNR, CDR2 FQNEAQ (reference sequence). V lost 3 bases, J lost 0 bases, and 9 bases lay in between. The chain's CDR3 is CASSLGDNSNQPQHF. For the CDR3, the DNA is TGTGCCAGCAGCTTGGGGGACAATAGCAATCAGCCCCAGCATTTT.

This clone was seen a handful of times. The rearrangement uses TRBV18 and TRBJ2-3; 11 bases line up with TRBD2. The CDR3 loop spans 15 amino acids. Germline lookup yields CDR1 KGHSH and CDR2 LQKENI. Trimming at V came to 4 bases and at J to 4 bases, leaving 4 bases not matched to a gene. The CDR3 nucleotides read TGTGCCAGCTCACGGGTACTAGCGGGGGCAGATACGCAGTATTTT. This gives the protein CASSRVLAGADTQYF.

This clone was detected a few times. The chain recombines TRBV30 with TRBJ1-4, with TRBD1 identical over 8 bases. The CDR3 is 14 residues long. Per the germline V gene, CDR1 is GTSNPN and CDR2 is SVGIG (reference sequence). J gave up 5 bases and V 4 bases, and 6 bases lay outside the gene matches. CDR3 coding DNA: TGTGCCTGGAAGGGGACAGGACCAAATGAAAAACTGTTTTTT. This gives the protein CAWKGTGPNEKLFF.

This chain connects TRBV2 to TRBJ1-1, with D unresolved. The CDR3 totals 10 residues. The V and J ends lost 1 base and 14 bases respectively, with 8 bases between them. CDR1 is SNHLY and CDR2 is FYNNEI in the germline V gene. CDR3 loop: CASSEGGVFF. The CDR3 DNA sequence: TGTGCCAGCAGTGAAGGCGGGGTATTCTTT.

The rearrangement links TRBV5-1 to TRBJ2-5; 8 bases map to TRBD1. The CDR3 loop spans 16 amino acids. With 5 bases clipped from V and 1 base from J, the junction kept 10 bases outside the gene matches. Germline V gene data show CDR1 as SGHRS and CDR2 as YFSETQ. The CDR3, as DNA: TGCGCCAGCAGTTTCTCGGGACAGGCGGCCCAAGAGACCCAGTACTTC. This sequence encodes CASSFSGQAAQETQYF.

This clone was counted between two and nine times. V and J are TRBV2 and TRBJ2-5; no clear D gene. CDR3 length: 11 amino acids. The V end was cut by 7 bases, the J end by 5 bases, with 8 bases between. Germline V gene data show CDR1 as SNHLY and CDR2 as FYNNEI. The CDR3 here is CASKLAETQYF. In DNA form, the CDR3 reads TGTGCCAGCAAGCTTGCCGAGACCCAGTACTTC.

The table lists this clone with a few counts. V is TRBV18 and J is TRBJ2-7; 9 bases are shared with TRBD1. The length of the CDR3 is 15 residues. V shed 0 bases and J 5 bases; nucleotides not matched to a gene: 5. Germline-derived CDR1 and CDR2 are KGHSH and LQKENI. The CDR3 sequence: CASSPPGTGRNEQYF. The DNA for the CDR3 is TGTGCCAGCTCACCACCTGGGACAGGGCGGAACGAGCAGTACTTC.

The rearrangement links TRBV10-3 to TRBJ1-4, with 7 bases that match TRBD1. CDR1 and CDR2 from the germline V gene are ENHRY and SYGVKD. This CDR3 is built from 15 residues. With V trimmed by 0 bases and J by 5 bases, 3 bases remained unmatched. The DNA of the CDR3 is TGTGCCATCAGTGAGTCGGACAGGTTCAATGAAAAACTGTTTTTT. This sequence encodes CAISESDRFNEKLFF.